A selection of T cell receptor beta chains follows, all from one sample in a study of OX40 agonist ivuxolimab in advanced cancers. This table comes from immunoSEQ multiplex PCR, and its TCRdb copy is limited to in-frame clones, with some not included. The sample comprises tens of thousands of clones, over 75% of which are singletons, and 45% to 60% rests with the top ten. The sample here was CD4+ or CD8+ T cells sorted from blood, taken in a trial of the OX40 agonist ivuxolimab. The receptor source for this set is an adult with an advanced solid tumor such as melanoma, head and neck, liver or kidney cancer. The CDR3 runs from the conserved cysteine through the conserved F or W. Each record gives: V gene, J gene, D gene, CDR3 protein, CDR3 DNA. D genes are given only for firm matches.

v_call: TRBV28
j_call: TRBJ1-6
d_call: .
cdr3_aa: CAILSGETGPTYNSPLHF
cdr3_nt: TGTGCCATCCTCAGCGGTGAAACAGGACCCACCTATAATTCACCCCTCCACTTT

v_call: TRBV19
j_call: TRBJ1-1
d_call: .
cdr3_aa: CASSMLLTEAFF
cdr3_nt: TGTGCCAGTAGTATGCTCCTCACTGAAGCTTTCTTT

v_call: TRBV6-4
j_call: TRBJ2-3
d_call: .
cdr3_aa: CASSGSSTDTQYF
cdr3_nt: TGTGCCAGCAGTGGGTCTAGCACAGATACGCAGTATTTT

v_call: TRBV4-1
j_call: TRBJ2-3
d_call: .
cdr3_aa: CASSQVGGGAADTQYF
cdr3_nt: TGCGCCAGCAGCCAAGTAGGGGGAGGGGCCGCAGATACGCAGTATTTT

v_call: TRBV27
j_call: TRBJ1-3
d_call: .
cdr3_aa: CASSLSLAGSGNTIYF
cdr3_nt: TGTGCCAGCAGTTTATCATTGGCGGGCTCTGGAAACACCATATATTTT

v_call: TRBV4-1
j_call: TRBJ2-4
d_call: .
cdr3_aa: CASSPVSKNIQYF
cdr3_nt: TGCGCCAGCAGCCCGGTTTCCAAAAACATTCAGTACTTC

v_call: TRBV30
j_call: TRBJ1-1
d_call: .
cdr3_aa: CAWSEGGRPFDF
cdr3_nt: TGTGCCTGGAGTGAAGGAGGCCGACCCTTCGACTTT

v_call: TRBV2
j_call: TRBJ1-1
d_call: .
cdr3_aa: CAGPATVNTEAFF
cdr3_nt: TGTGCCGGGCCAGCGACTGTGAACACTGAAGCTTTCTTT

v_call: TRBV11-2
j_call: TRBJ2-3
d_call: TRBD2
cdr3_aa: CASSDFSGGVGDTQYF
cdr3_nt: TGTGCCAGCAGCGATTTTAGCGGGGGGGTGGGCGATACGCAGTATTTT

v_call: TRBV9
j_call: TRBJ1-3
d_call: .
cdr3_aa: CASSPSSGNTIYF
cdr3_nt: TGTGCCAGCAGCCCAAGCTCTGGAAACACCATATATTTT